A single sample is the source of the 14 T cell receptor beta chains below, sequenced in a study of T cells in Graves' hyperthyroidism and ophthalmopathy. RNA transcripts yielded amplified TCR beta CDR3 regions. HTBI primers were the set used in a first-round RT-PCR of the TCR CDR3. One entry per CDR3 protein, called by TCRdb with MiXCR from the multiplex PCR reads. This table has fewer than 450,000 distinct CDR3 sequences, less than 20% appearing once. What was sequenced was blood. The origin of the receptors is a man aged 18 to 35 with Graves' ophthalmopathy.

This clonotype was recorded a few times. The chain couples TRBV4-1 to TRBJ2-3, with a possible D match to TRBD1 (5 bases). V was pared by 2 bases and J by 4 bases, with 7 bases between. CDR3 length equals 13 residues. Per germline, CDR1 MGHRA and CDR2 YSYEKL. The CDR3 loop reads CASSQLGPDTQYF. In DNA, the CDR3 is TGCGCCAGCAGCCAACTGGGGCCAGATACGCAGTATTTT.

This clonotype was seen many times. The V and J genes are TRBV20-1 and TRBJ1-2, with D possibly TRBD1 on 6 matching bases. V dropped 0 bases and J dropped 8 bases, with 10 bases sitting between them. This CDR3 has 12 residues. CDR1 is DFQATT and CDR2 is SNEGSKA in the germline V gene (reference sequence). This CDR3 is CSARDLRGGYTF. CDR3 in DNA: TGCAGTGCTAGAGATCTCAGGGGCGGCTACACCTTC.

The sample holds many counts of this clonotype. The V call is TRBV20-1, the J call TRBJ1-1; D perhaps matches TRBD1 (5 bases). The CDR3 covers 14 residues. Trimming took 6 bases from V and 1 from J, leaving 15 bases between them. CDR1 and CDR2 (germline): DFQATT, SNEGSKA (reference sequence). The CDR3 region is CSAIKGAPNTEAFF. As DNA, the CDR3 is TGCAGTGCCATCAAAGGGGCGCCGAACACTGAAGCTTTCTTT.

The J gene is TRBJ1-3, the V gene TRBV14; TRBD1 might be the D (5 bases). This CDR3 is 16 amino acids long. Trimming removed 2 bases at V and 0 bases at J, with 11 bases between. The germline gives CDR1 SGHDN, CDR2 FVKESK. The CDR3 DNA reads TGTGCCAGCAGCCAATTGGGACCGAGCTCTGGAAACACCATATATTTT. Protein sequence: CASSQLGPSSGNTIYF.

This clonotype was seen at least ten times. V gene TRBV11-2 combines with J gene TRBJ1-2; D gene unclear. Germline V lookup: CDR1 SGHAT, CDR2 FQNNGV. Trimming took off 0 bases at V and 8 bases at J, with 4 bases between the two ends. CDR3 length: 11 residues. The chain's CDR3 is CASSLDAGYTF. Written as DNA, the CDR3 is TGTGCCAGCAGCTTAGATGCGGGCTACACCTTC.

This clonotype was seen many times. CDR3 bases: TGCAGTGCTCCACAGGGGGACCTGGCAGGCTACACCTTC. Translating it yields CSAPQGDLAGYTF. The V call is TRBV20-1, the J call TRBJ1-2, with TRBD1 matching over 8 bases. Germline-derived CDR1 and CDR2 are DFQATT and SNEGSKA (reference sequence). Trimming cost V 5 bases and J 8 bases; bases outside gene matches: 10. The CDR3 extends over 13 amino acids.

This clonotype was seen ten or more times. J is TRBJ2-1 and V is TRBV7-8; D is perhaps TRBD2 (5 bases). V lost 8 bases to trimming and J lost 4 bases, with 18 bases between them. CDR3 length: 15 residues. Germline values: CDR1 SGHVS, CDR2 FQNEAQ. For the CDR3, the DNA is TGTGCCAGCGAGCTTGCCCCCCGGGGTTACAATGAGCAGTTCTTC. Residues: CASELAPRGYNEQFF.

This clonotype was picked up many times. V gene TRBV7-3 combines with J gene TRBJ1-5; no clear D. V was shortened by 1 base and J by 6 bases, with 7 bases between the two germline ends. The CDR3 consists of 13 residues. In germline, CDR1 is SGHTA, CDR2 FQGTGA. The CDR3 is CASSLNAGQPQHF. The DNA for the CDR3 is TGTGCCAGCAGCTTAAATGCAGGTCAGCCCCAGCATTTT.

The chain is built from TRBV18 and TRBJ2-7, with a possible D match to TRBD1 (6 bases). CDR3 length equals 16 residues. The V end was cut by 1 base, the J end by 2 bases, with 15 bases between. The germline V gene has CDR1 KGHSH and CDR2 LQKENI. The CDR3 DNA sequence: TGTGCCAGCTCACCACTCCCCGGGACAAACACCTACGAGCAGTACTTC. This translates into CASSPLPGTNTYEQYF.

A few counts support this clonotype. V usage is TRBV3-1 and J usage is TRBJ2-7; either TRBD1 or TRBD2 may supply D (5 bases each). This CDR3 is built from 11 residues. Trimming cost V 7 bases and J 2 bases, with 6 bases left between them. Germline V gene lookup returns CDR1 LGHDT and CDR2 YNNKEL (reference sequence). CDR3 in DNA: TGTGCCAGCATGGGGGCCTACGAGCAGTACTTC. Translation gives CASMGAYEQYF.

V is TRBV20-1 and J is TRBJ2-3, with 12 bases matching TRBD1. This CDR3 comprises 16 residues. Trimming removed 3 bases from V and 0 bases from J; junction bases left unmatched: 4. Germline values: CDR1 DFQATT, CDR2 SNEGSKA (reference sequence). CDR3 coding DNA: TGCAGTGCTAGGATGGGACAGGGGGCTAGCACAGATACGCAGTATTTT. Translating it yields CSARMGQGASTDTQYF.

This clonotype was seen at least ten times. The chain couples TRBV12-3 or TRBV12-4 to TRBJ1-1; weak D call: TRBD1 (5 bases). The CDR3 spans 14 residues. Between the trimmed V and J ends, which lost 5 bases and 0 bases, there was a span of 10 bases. CDR3 in amino acids: CASSLGDLNTEAFF. Written as DNA, the CDR3 is TGTGCCAGCAGTCTCGGGGACTTGAACACTGAAGCTTTCTTT.

This clonotype was observed a few times. The chain is built from TRBV10-2 and TRBJ1-2; perhaps TRBD1 as D (5 bases). Germline V lookup: CDR1 WSHSY, CDR2 SAAADI. The V end lost 2 bases, the J end lost 4 bases, and 14 bases lay between the germline ends. The CDR3 totals 15 residues. CDR3 nucleotide sequence: TGCGCCAGCAGTGAGAAGGGACCTGAGTCCTATGGCTACACCTTC. Its translation is CASSEKGPESYGYTF.

This clonotype has ten or more counts. The CDR3 nucleotides are TGTGCCATCAGTGAGTACCACGAGCAGTACTTC. Its translation: CAISEYHEQYF. V gene TRBV10-3 combines with J gene TRBJ2-7, with unresolved D. The germline V and J ends were trimmed by 1 base and 5 bases, with 3 bases remaining between them. This CDR3 is 11 amino acids long. From germline, CDR1 is ENHRY and CDR2 SYGVKD.